The 12 T cell receptor beta chains below come from one sample, sequenced in a study of CD8+CD57+ T cells in acquired aplastic anemia. Patients picked for sequencing had shown CD8+CD57+ cell expansion detected by flow cytometry. Profiling of TCR beta VDJ combinations and CDR3 sequences used genomic DNA as template. MiXCR, run by TCRdb on the reads, gives a single entry per CDR3 protein. The sample shows 260,000 or so distinct CDR3 sequences, less than 85% of them seen only once. Sequencing was done on a sample of sorted CD4+, CD8+, or CD8+CD57+ T cells (not recorded which) from PBMCs. The receptors originated from a human donor with aplastic anemia.

As regards this clonotype: Compared with germline, one end of the junction differs, possibly owing to a read error. V usage is TRBV9 and J usage is TRBJ2-3, with 10 nucleotides matching TRBD2. CDR1 SGDLS and CDR2 YYNGEE come from the germline V gene. The CDR3 sequence is 14 residues long. DNA of the CDR3: TGTGCCAGCAGCATAGCGGGGGGCACCGGGACGCTGTATTTT. Translation gives CASSIAGGTGTLYF.

To note about this clonotype: Mismatch with germline at one junction end may stem from a read error. The rearrangement joins TRBV7-2 to TRBJ1-2; no reliable D call. Germline V gives CDR1 SGHTA, CDR2 FQGNSA. The CDR3 extends over 14 amino acids. The CDR3 is CACSLEVTFYGYTF. DNA of the CDR3: TGTGCCTGCAGCTTAGAGGTCACTTTCTATGGCTACACCTTC.

The gene calls are TRBV5-5 and TRBJ1-1; perhaps TRBD1 as D (5 bases). Germline V gene sequence: CDR1 SGHKS, CDR2 YYEKEE (reference sequence). The germline V and J ends were trimmed by 1 base and 4 bases, with 14 bases remaining between them. This CDR3 is built from 15 residues. The CDR3: CASSLLDRGGTEAFF. In DNA form, the CDR3 reads TGTGCCAGCAGCTTGTTAGACCGCGGGGGCACTGAAGCTTTCTTT.

This clonotype was recorded many times. The rearrangement links TRBV13 to TRBJ2-3; TRBD2 aligns across 8 bases. The CDR3 contains 14 residues. In germline, CDR1 is PRHDT, CDR2 FYEKMQ (reference sequence). With 5 bases clipped from V and 6 bases from J, the junction kept 7 bases outside the gene matches. Here the CDR3 DNA reads TGTGCCAGCAGCCATGCGGGAGGTCCCGATACGCAGTATTTT. Encoded protein: CASSHAGGPDTQYF. Full variable domain (outside the CDR3, taken from reference TRBV13 and TRBJ2-3): AAGVIQSPRHLIKEKRETATLKCYPIPRHDTVYWYQQGPGQDPQFLISFYEKMQSDKGSIPDRFSAQQFSDYHSELNMSSLELGDSALYFCASSHAGGPDTQYFGPGTRLTVL.

V gene TRBV9 combines with J gene TRBJ2-1; D perhaps matches TRBD2 (5 bases). The germline gives CDR1 SGDLS, CDR2 YYNGEE. V was clipped by 0 bases and J by 15 bases, with 19 bases between them. This CDR3 comprises 14 residues. CDR3 residues: CASSVGSDSKYLFF. The CDR3 coding sequence is TGTGCCAGCAGCGTAGGGTCGGACTCGAAGTATTTGTTCTTC.

This rearrangement joins TRBV5-8 to TRBJ2-3, with D uncertain. The V end was cut by 8 bases, the J end by 1 base, with 14 bases between. Per germline, CDR1 SGHTS and CDR2 YDEGEE. The CDR3 spans 14 residues. The CDR3, as DNA: TGTGCCAGTAGTAACCTAGGTCGCACAGATACGCAGTATTTT. Translation: CASSNLGRTDTQYF.

The count of this clonotype is one. The CDR3 ends on some other residue instead of the conserved phenylalanine or tryptophan, so this is likely a read error. No DNA is shown, since the ends of the CDR3 on it are uncertain; the CDR3 is the one TCRdb lists. This chain links TRBV7-8 with TRBJ1-5; the tabulated D call, TRBD1, remains unverified against the DNA. The CDR3 comprises 13 residues, both ends counted. Germline loops: CDR1 SGHVS, CDR2 FQNEAQ. CDR3 sequence: CASSLTGTHDTHY.

The chain carries TRBV20-1 and TRBJ1-4, with 10 bases aligning to TRBD1. After removal of 2 bases from V and 4 bases from J, the junction contained 4 bases not matched to a gene. This CDR3 has 15 residues. CDR1 is DFQATT, CDR2 SNEGSKA, per germline (reference sequence). Here the CDR3 DNA reads TGCAGTGCTAGACCGACAGGGGGCCTTAATGAAAAACTGTTTTTT. Its protein product is CSARPTGGLNEKLFF.

The V call is TRBV7-8, the J call TRBJ2-3; possible D gene TRBD2, 6 bases. V was pared by 11 bases and J by 3 bases, with 18 bases between. Germline values: CDR1 SGHVS, CDR2 FQNEAQ. This CDR3 is built from 14 residues. The DNA for the CDR3 is TGTGCCGCCAGCGTAGACGGGGGTACAGATACGCAGTATTTT. It is translated as CAASVDGGTDTQYF.

About this clonotype: A junction end diverges from the germline sequence, so it may reflect a read error. This chain joins TRBV10-3 and TRBJ2-3, with D possibly TRBD2 on 7 matching bases. Germline CDR1 and CDR2: ENHRY and SYGVKD. The CDR3 consists of 14 residues. The CDR3 region has the DNA TGTTGTGCCAGCGGGGACGGGGGCCCAGAGACGCAGTATTTT. It encodes CCASGDGGPETQYF.

The rearrangement uses TRBV7-9 and TRBJ1-5, with D uncertain. Trimming cost V 5 bases and J 13 bases, with 24 bases left between them. Germline V lookup: CDR1 SEHNR, CDR2 FQNEAQ (reference sequence). The CDR3 has 15 amino acids. The CDR3 protein is CASSVGPAGMFLQHF. CDR3 sequence (DNA): TGTGCCAGCAGCGTAGGACCCGCGGGAATGTTTCTTCAGCATTTT.

V and J are TRBV24-1 and TRBJ1-2; no clear D. The CDR3 runs to 13 residues. CDR1 KGHDR and CDR2 SFDVKD come from the germline V gene. V lost 7 bases and J lost 0, with 8 bases in between. The CDR3 coding sequence is TGTGCCACCAGCCATCCAGCTAACTATGGCTACACCTTC. Protein sequence: CATSHPANYGYTF.